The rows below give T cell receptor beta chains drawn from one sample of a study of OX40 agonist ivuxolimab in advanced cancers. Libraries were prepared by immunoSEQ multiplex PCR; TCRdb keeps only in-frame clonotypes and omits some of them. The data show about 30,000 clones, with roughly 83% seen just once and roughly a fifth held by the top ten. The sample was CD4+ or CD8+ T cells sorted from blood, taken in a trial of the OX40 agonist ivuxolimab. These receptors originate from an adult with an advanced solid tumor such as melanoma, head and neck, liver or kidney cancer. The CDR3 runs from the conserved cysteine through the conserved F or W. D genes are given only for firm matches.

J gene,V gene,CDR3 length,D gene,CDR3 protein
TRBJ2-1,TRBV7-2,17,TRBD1,CASSLPGQGRTYNEQFF
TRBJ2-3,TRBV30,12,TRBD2,CAAWGGTDTQYF
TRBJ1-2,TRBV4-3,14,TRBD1,CASSWRQGRSGYTF
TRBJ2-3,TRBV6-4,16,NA,CASSDSDRWKADTQYF
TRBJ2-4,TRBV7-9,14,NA,CASISPGPKNIQYF
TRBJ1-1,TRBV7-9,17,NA,CASSLGGLESLNTEAFF
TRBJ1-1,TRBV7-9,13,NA,CASEGPLNTEAFF
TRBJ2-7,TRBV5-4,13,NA,CASSLEDGNEQYF
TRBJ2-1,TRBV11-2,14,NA,CASSLMGQYNEQFF
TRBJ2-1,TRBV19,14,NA,CASSAGGGYNEQFF
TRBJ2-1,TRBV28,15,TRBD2,CASSRLAGVVNEQFF
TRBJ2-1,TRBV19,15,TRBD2,CASSVGLADYNEQFF
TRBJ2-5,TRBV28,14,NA,CASSLPTGWETQYF
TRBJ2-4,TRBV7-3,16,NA,CASSLRQTTRENIQYF
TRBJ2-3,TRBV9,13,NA,CASSDQITDTQYF
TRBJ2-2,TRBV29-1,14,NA,CSVEVRASTGELFF
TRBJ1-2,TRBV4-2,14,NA,CASSPEGAEYGYTF
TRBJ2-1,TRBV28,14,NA,CASSAGTTFNEQFF
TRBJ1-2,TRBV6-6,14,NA,CASSPTGTDYGYTF
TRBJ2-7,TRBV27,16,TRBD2,CASSLSGLAGGYEQYF
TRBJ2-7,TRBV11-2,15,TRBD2,CASSLGGGRAYEQYF
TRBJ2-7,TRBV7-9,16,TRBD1,CASSLGGTGGSYEQYF
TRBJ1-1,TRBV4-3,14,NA,CASSQIRGSTEAFF
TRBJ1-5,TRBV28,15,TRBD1,CASRRQGFRNQPQHF
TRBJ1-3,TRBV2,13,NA,CASDDSSGNTIYF
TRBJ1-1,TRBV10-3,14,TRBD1,CAISVAGGNTEAFF
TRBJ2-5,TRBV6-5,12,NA,CASSYERETQYF
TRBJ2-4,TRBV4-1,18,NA,CASSQVRADFVGKNIQYF
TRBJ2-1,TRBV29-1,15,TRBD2,CSVDLGTSVNNEQFF
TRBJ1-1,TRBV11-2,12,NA,CASSPPYTEAFF
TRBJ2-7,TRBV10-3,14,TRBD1,CAINRQGPSYEQYF
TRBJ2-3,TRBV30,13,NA,CAWSMGATDTQYF
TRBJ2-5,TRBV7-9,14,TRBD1,CASSLPQGGETQYF
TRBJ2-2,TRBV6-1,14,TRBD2,CASRLAGGVGELFF
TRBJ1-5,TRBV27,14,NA,CASSLSMGNQPQHF
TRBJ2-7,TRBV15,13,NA,CATTSLAENEQYF
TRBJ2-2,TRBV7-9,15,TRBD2,CASRPGTSKSGELFF
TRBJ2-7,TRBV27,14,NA,CASSFRGRTYEQYF
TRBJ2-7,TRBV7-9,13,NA,CASSSDLRAEQYF
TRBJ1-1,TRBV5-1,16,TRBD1,CASSWAGTGGNTEAFF
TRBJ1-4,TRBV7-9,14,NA,CASRPLGSNEKLFF
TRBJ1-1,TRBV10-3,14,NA,CAISGRGGDTEAFF
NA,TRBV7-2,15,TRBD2,CASSLRTSGTYEQYF
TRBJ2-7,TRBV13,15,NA,CASSLAGGHAYEQYF
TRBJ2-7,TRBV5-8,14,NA,CASSLAPGTYEQYF
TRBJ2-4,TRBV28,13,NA,CASSEGVKNIQYF
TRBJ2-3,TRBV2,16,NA,CASSLRAWDNTDTQYF
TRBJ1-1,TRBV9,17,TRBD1,CASSLDRGHVPYTEAFF
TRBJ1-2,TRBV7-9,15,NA,CASSLQETVVYGYTF